This T cell receptor (beta chain) was identified during a study of shared clonotypes between healthy human individuals. V lost 5 bases and J lost 8, with 9 bases in between. From germline, CDR1 is GTSNPN and CDR2 SVGIG (reference sequence). This CDR3 spans 11 amino acids. Evenly divided among several immunoSEQ plates was the genomic DNA of each subset. Original analysis: Junction-only sequences produced by ImmunoSEQ had no quality scores, so filtering differed. This table comes from immunoSEQ multiplex PCR, and its TCRdb copy is limited to in-frame clones, with some not included. The DNA was the basis for D and trimming; V, J and clone size are from that table. Altogether about 990,000 clones are present, roughly 74% being singletons, with the ten largest covering around 0.61%. A CD45RA-negative memory subset and a CD45RA+ naive subset were separated from the CD4+ cells.

The sequenced sample consisted of memory CD4+ T cells from PBMCs. Stated subset: CD45RA-negative fraction. The sequence came from a man younger than 30 in good health. Some clones in this sample may be carry-over from other donors' samples. This rearrangement joins TRBV30 to TRBJ1-4; D not certain. CDR3 loop: CAWEVGEKLFF. Here the CDR3 DNA reads TGTGCCTGGGAGGTAGGGGAAAAACTGTTTTTT.